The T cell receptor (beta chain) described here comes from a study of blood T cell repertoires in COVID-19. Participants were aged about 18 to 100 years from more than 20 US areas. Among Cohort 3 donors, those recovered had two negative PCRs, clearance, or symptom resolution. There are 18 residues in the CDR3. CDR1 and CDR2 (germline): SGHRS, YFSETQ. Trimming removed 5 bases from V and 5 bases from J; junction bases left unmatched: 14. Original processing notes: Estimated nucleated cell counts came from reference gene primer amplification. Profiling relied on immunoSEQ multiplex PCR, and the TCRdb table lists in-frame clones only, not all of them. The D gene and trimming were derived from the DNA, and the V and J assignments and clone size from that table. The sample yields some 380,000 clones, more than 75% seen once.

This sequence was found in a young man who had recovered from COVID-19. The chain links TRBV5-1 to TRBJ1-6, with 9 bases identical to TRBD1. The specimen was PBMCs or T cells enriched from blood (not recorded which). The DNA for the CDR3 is TGCGCCAGCAGGAAGGGGACAGGGTGGTTTGACGATAATTCACCCCTCCACTTT. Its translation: CASRKGTGWFDDNSPLHF. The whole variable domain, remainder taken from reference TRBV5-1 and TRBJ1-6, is KAGVTQTPRYLIKTRGQQVTLSCSPISGHRSVSWYQQTPGQGLQFLFEYFSETQRNKGNFPGRFSGRQFSNSRSEMNVSTLELGDSALYLCASRKGTGWFDDNSPLHFGNGTRLTVT.